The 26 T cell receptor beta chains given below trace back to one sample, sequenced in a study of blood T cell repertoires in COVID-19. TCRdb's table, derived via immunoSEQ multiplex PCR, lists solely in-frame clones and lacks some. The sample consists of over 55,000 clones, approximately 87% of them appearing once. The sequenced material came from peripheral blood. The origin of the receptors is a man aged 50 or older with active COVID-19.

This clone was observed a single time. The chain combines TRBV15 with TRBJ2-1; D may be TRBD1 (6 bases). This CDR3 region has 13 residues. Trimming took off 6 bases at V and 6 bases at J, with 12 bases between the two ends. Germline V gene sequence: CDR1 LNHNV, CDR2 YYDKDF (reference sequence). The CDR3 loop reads CATSRDIFNEQFF. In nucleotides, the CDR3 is TGTGCCACCAGTAGGGACATATTCAATGAGCAGTTCTTC.

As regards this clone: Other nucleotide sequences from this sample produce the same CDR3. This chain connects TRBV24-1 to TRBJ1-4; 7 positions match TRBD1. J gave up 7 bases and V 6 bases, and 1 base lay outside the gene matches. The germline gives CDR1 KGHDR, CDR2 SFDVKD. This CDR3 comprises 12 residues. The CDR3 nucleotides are TGTGCCACCAGTCGGGACAGTGAAAAACTGTTTTTT. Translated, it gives CATSRDSEKLFF.

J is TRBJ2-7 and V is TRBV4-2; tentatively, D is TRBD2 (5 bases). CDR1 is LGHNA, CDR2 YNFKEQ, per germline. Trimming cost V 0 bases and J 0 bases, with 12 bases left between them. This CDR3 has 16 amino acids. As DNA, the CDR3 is TGTGCCAGCAGCCAAGAAGCGGCAGCCGACTCCTACGAGCAGTACTTC. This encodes CASSQEAAADSYEQYF.

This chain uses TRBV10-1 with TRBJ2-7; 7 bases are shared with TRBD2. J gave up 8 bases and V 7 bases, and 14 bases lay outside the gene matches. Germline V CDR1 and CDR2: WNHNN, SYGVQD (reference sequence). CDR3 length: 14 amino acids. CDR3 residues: CASIGGGDRTKQYF. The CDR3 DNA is TGCGCCAGCATCGGGGGAGGGGATCGTACGAAGCAGTACTTC.

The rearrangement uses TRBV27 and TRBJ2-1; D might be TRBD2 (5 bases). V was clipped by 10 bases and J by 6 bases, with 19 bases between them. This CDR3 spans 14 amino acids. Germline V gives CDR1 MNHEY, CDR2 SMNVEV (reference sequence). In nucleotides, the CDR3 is TGTGCCACCGAACATTGGACTGACACCAATGAGCAGTTCTTC. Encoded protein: CATEHWTDTNEQFF.

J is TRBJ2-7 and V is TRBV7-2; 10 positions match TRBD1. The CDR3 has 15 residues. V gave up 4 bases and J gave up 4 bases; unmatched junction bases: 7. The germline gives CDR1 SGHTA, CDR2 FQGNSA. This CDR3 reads CASSYTGTGAYEQYF. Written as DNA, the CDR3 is TGTGCCAGCAGCTATACCGGGACAGGGGCATACGAGCAGTACTTC.

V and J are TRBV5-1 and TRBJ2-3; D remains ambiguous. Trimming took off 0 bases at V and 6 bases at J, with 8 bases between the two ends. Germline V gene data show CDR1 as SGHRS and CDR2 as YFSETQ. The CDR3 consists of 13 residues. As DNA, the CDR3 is TGCGCCAGCAGCTTGGAGCAACGGGATACGCAGTATTTT. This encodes CASSLEQRDTQYF.

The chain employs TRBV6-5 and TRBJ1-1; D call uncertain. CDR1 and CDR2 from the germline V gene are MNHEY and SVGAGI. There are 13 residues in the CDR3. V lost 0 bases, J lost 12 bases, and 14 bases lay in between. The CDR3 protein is CASSYSIYREPFF. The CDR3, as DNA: TGTGCCAGCAGTTACTCGATCTATAGGGAGCCTTTCTTT.

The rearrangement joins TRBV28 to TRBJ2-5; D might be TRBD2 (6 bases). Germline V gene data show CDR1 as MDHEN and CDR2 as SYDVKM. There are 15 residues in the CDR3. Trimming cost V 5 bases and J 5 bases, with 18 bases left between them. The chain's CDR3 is CASSGAVFGGETQYF. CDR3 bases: TGTGCCAGCAGTGGGGCCGTGTTTGGGGGGGAGACCCAGTACTTC.

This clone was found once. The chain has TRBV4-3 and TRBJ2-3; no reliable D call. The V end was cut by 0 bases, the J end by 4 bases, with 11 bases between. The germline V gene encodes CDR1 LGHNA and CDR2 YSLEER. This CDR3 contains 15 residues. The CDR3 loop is CASSQDSSRPDTQYF. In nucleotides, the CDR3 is TGCGCCAGCAGCCAAGATTCTAGTAGGCCAGATACGCAGTATTTT.

The CDR3, as DNA: TGCGCCTCCGCTCCCGGGTCGAACACTGAAGCTTTCTTT. Translation gives CASAPGSNTEAFF. The J gene is TRBJ1-1, the V gene TRBV5-1; unclear D gene. The CDR3 runs 13 residues. Germline loops: CDR1 SGHRS, CDR2 YFSETQ. Trimming cost V 10 bases and J 1 base, with 14 bases left between them.

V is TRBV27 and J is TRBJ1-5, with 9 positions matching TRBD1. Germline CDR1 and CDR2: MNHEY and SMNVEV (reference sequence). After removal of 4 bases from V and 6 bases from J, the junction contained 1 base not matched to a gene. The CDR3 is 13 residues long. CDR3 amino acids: CASSSDRGQPQHF. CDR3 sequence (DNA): TGTGCCAGCAGTTCGGACAGGGGTCAGCCCCAGCATTTT.

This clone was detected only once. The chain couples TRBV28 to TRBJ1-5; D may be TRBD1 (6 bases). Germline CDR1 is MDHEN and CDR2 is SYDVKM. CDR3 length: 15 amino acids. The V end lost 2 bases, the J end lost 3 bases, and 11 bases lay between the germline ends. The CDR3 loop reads CASSLPRGDNQPQHF. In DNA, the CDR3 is TGTGCCAGCAGTTTACCCAGGGGTGACAATCAGCCCCAGCATTTT.

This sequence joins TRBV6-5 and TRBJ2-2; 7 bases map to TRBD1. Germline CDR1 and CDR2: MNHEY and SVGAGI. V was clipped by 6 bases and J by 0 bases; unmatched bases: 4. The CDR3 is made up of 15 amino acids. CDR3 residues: CASSPGQPNTGELFF. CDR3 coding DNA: TGTGCCAGCAGCCCGGGACAGCCGAACACCGGGGAGCTGTTTTTT.

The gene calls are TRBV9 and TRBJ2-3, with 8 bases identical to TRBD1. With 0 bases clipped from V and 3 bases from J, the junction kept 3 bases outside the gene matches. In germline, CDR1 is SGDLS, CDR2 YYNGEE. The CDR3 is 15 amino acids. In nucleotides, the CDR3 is TGTGCCAGCAGCGTAGTCGGACAGGGAACAGATACGCAGTATTTT. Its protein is CASSVVGQGTDTQYF.

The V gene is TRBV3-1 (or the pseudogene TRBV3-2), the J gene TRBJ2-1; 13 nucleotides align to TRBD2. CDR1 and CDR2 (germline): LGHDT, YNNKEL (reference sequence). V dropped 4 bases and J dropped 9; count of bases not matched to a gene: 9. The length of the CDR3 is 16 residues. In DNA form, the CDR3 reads TGTGCCAGCAGCCGTCCCGGGACTAGCGGGGTAGGTGAGCAGTTCTTC. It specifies CASSRPGTSGVGEQFF.

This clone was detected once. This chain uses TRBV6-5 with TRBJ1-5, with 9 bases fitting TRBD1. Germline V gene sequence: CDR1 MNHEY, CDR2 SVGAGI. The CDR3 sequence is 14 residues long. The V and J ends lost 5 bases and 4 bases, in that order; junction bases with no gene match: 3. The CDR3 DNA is TGTGCCAGCAGTCGACAGGGGGTAAATCAGCCCCAGCATTTT. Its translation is CASSRQGVNQPQHF.

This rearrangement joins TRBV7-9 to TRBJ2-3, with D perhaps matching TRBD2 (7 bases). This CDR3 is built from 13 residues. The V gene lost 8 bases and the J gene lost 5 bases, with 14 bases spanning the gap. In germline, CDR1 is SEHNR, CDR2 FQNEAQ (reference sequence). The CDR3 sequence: CASFKGEGDTQYF. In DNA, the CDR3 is TGTGCCAGCTTTAAGGGGGAGGGAGATACGCAGTATTTT.

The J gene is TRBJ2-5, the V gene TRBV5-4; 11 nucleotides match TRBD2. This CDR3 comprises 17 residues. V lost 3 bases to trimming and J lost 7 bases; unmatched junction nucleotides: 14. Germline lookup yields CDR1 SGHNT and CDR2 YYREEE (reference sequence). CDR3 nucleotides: TGTGCCAGCAGCTCAGGAGTTAGCGGGGGGGCTGGGGCGACCCAGTACTTC. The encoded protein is CASSSGVSGGAGATQYF. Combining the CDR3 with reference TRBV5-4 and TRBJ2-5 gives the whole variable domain ETGVTQSPTHLIKTRGQQVTLRCSSQSGHNTVSWYQQALGQGPQFIFQYYREEENGRGNFPPRFSGLQFPNYSSELNVNALELDDSALYLCASSSGVSGGAGATQYFGPGTRLLVL.

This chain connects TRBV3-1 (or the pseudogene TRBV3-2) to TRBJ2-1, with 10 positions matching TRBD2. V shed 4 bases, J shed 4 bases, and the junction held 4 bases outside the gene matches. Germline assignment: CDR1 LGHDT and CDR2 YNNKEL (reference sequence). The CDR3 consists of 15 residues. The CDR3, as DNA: TGTGCCAGCAGCCTTGGACTAGCGGTATACAATGAGCAGTTCTTC. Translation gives CASSLGLAVYNEQFF.

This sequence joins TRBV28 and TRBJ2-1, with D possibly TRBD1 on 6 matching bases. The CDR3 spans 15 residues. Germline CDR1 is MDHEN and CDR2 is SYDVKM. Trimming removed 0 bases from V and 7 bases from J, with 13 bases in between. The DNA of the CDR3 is TGTGCCAGCAGTTTATGGGGGCAGGGGTCGAATGAGCAGTTCTTC. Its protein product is CASSLWGQGSNEQFF.

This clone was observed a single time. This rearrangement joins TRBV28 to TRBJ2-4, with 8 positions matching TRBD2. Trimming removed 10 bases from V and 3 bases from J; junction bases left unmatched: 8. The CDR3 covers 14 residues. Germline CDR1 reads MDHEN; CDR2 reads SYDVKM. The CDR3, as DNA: TGTGCCACCTCCGGGGGGGCCGGCAAAAACATTCAGTACTTC. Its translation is CATSGGAGKNIQYF.

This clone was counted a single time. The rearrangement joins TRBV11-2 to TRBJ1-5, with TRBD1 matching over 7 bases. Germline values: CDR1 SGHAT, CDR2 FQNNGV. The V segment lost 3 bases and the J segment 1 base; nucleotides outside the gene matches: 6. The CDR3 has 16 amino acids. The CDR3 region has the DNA TGTGCCAGCAGCTTGGGGACAGCATCGAGCAATCAGCCCCAGCATTTT. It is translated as CASSLGTASSNQPQHF.

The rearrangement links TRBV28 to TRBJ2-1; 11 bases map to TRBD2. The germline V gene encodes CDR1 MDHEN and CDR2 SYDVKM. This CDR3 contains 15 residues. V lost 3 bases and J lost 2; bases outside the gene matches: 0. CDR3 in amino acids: CASSFSGRAYNEQFF. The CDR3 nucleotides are TGTGCCAGCAGTTTTAGCGGGAGGGCCTACAATGAGCAGTTCTTC. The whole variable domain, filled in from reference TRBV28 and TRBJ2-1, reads DVKVTQSSRYLVKRTGEKVFLECVQDMDHENMFWYRQDPGLGLRLIYFSYDVKMKEKGDIPEGYSVSREKKERFSLILESASTNQTSMYLCASSFSGRAYNEQFFGPGTRLTVL.

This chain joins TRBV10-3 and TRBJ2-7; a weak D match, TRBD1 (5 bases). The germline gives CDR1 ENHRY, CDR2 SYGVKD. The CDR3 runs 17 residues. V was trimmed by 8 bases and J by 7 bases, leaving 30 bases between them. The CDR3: CAISPETVARRVGEQYF. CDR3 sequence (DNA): TGTGCCATCTCACCGGAGACAGTAGCCCGCAGGGTTGGGGAGCAGTACTTC.

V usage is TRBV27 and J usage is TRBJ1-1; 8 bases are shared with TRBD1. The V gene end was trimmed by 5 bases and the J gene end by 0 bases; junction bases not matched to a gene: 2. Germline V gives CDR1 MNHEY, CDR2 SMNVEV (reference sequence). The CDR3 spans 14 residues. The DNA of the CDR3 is TGTGCCAGCAGTGCGGACAGGGTGAACACTGAAGCTTTCTTT. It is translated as CASSADRVNTEAFF.